This T cell receptor beta chain was recovered during a study of blood T cell repertoires in COVID-19. Trimming took off 3 bases at V and 1 base at J, with 14 bases between the two ends. In germline, CDR1 is KGHDR, CDR2 SFDVKD. This CDR3 is built from 17 residues. TCRdb's table, derived via immunoSEQ multiplex PCR, lists solely in-frame clones and lacks some. The data show about 90,000 clones, with roughly 88% seen just once and 0.47% held by the top ten. Sequenced material: peripheral blood. This receptor was obtained from a man in his 60s with acute or convalescent COVID-19. V gene TRBV24-1 combines with J gene TRBJ2-2; D gene unclear. The CDR3 loop is CATSDPKEPMNTGELFF. In DNA, the CDR3 is TGTGCCACCAGTGATCCCAAAGAGCCGATGAACACCGGGGAGCTGTTTTTT.